The T cell receptor (beta chain) under discussion was sequenced for a study of beta chain features in type 1 diabetes listed by TCRdb under 2018. About the full investigation: Mean age, gender distribution, total cell number and subset yield did not differ between patients and healthy donors. A total of about 100,000,000 sorted cells were examined across all samples, and RNA yield correlated strongly with the number of cells per subset. In the study, recently diagnosed type 1 diabetes patients and matched healthy donors were compared on the TCRB repertoires of their sorted circulating CD4+ T cell subsets. Regulatory and stem cell-like memory subsets were isolated from only 8 patients and about eight healthy donors, whereas naive and central memory subsets came from all 30 or so donors. On the study overall, not on this receptor specifically: Fewer insertions and more nucleotide deletions at VDJ recombination sites were observed in patients with type 1 diabetes, implying thymic rearrangement abnormalities. Naive, central memory and regulatory TCRB repertoires appeared more similar among patients than among healthy donors. Because the HLA sub-analyses included only small numbers of individuals, any influence of HLA type on TCRB rearrangement was left unresolved. Because cDNA rather than genomic DNA was sequenced, highly expressing activated cells could have been over-represented, although no difference in activation and CD3 levels was found between groups. Shorter templates might have been favored by PCR, but patient and control samples were amplified and corrected together, so both groups would have been affected equally by any skew. A moderate but significant shortening of TCRB CDR3 length was observed in type 1 diabetes patients in all four CD4+ subsets.

From each donor, a single peripheral blood sample of roughly 0.11 L on average was drawn into heparinised tubes. A BD FACSAria II was used to sort naive, central memory, regulatory and stem cell-like memory CD4+ T cells with a panel that included CD45RO, CCR7, CD25, CD127, CD95 and CD27. Every sorted population had a purity above 95%. Right away, PBMCs were isolated by Lymphoprep density gradient centrifugation and were stained directly, with no culture step. To minimize batch effects, samples were stained and sorted in pairs, one healthy donor with one patient per experiment. Comment on this clone: What antigen it recognizes has not been identified. There are no base qualities to consult, and no much larger clone falls within one base.

CDR3 length: 15 amino acids, cysteine to phenylalanine. The CDR3 DNA has 45 bases and is translated from base 1. According to the germline V gene, CDR1 reads MGHRA and CDR2 reads YSYEKL. Cut back by 1 base and 3 bases, the V and J ends lie 13 bases apart. All of the isolated RNA was reverse transcribed with the High Capacity cDNA Reverse Transcription Kit, so expressed TCRB transcripts were sequenced. Naive, central memory and regulatory T cell samples underwent deep immunoSEQ sequencing, averaging about 3.57 million total reads per sample. After sorted cells were lysed in RLT buffer, RNA was extracted with DNase-treated RNeasy Micro or Mini kits, with the choice depending on cell number. To prevent cross-contamination, each cell subset was processed individually, whereas patient and healthy donor samples were processed jointly. The immunoSEQ multiplex PCR was used to amplify TCRB sequences from cDNA, generating 87-bp fragments that spanned the CDR3 region. Sequencing of the amplicons was done on the Illumina HiSeq platform. The original methods were these. Synthetic template baselines were used to correct PCR bias computationally, reads within Hamming distance 2 were collapsed, and singletons that could not be merged were discarded. Reads were aligned against IMGT to assign V, D and J genes, CDR3 length and insertions or deletions at six rearrangement sites. Clonotype counts were normalized to sorted cell number within each subset before computing true diversity and Gini coefficients with the tcR R package. The overlap coefficient, calculated on TCRB nucleotide sequences, was used to quantify repertoire sharing. Out-of-frame TCRB sequences from naive cells were analyzed as a proxy for the pre-selection repertoire. Sourced from immuneACCESS, this table was stored by TCRdb with only in-frame sequences that have V and J called. A share of the clones is absent; for the studies checked, an unresolved V gene accounts for under half, and the remainder has no known explanation. V and J calls and clone size are given by that table; D and trimming were obtained from the DNA. For this sample there are almost 350,000 clones; around a fifth appear just once. 0.035% to 0.05% of the sample is held by the ten biggest clonotypes.

The receptor comes from a woman under 30 in good health. Sequencing was done on a sample of naive CD4+ T cells from blood. This specimen's cell subset or site label, per the study, means: true naive CD4+ T cells. The chain employs TRBV4-1 and TRBJ2-7; the D gene assignment is ambiguous. The DNA is as follows: TGCGCCAGCAGCCAAGGCCTGGTGGCCATCTACGAGCAGTACTTC. The encoded protein is CASSQGLVAIYEQYF.